The 3 T cell receptor beta chains in this list originate from one sample, sequenced in a study of Ad26.COV2.S vaccination and SARS-CoV-2 variants. Treatment denoted: roughly 20 received Ad26.COV2.S at low or high dose, single or two shots; several received placebo; per-sample allocation not given. Samples analyzed were those drawn on day 63 after the first vaccine or placebo injection. Libraries were prepared by immunoSEQ multiplex PCR; TCRdb keeps only in-frame clonotypes and omits some of them. The table shows 320,000 or so clones, with around 90% occurring only once. The specimen was peripheral blood, collected in a trial of Ad26.COV2.S vaccine versus placebo. The receptors derive from a person between 18 and 65 years old who received the Ad26.COV2.S COVID-19 vaccine or a placebo.

The chain links TRBV6-4 to TRBJ2-1; D possibly matches TRBD1 or TRBD2 (6 bases each). V was clipped by 5 bases and J by 1 base, with 24 bases between them. The CDR3 is 19 residues long. Germline loops: CDR1 MRHNA, CDR2 SNTAGT. The CDR3 coding sequence is TGTGCCAGCAGTTCTGGACAGATCACTTGGAGGGGGTCCTACAATGAGCAGTTCTTC. This gives the protein CASSSGQITWRGSYNEQFF.

The rearrangement links TRBV5-1 to TRBJ2-5; D not certain. CDR3 size: 14 residues. Germline CDR1 reads SGHRS; CDR2 reads YFSETQ. Trimming left V 0 bases short and J 2 bases short, with 8 bases between. The CDR3 loop reads CASSLVLGQETQYF. In DNA form, the CDR3 reads TGCGCCAGCAGCTTGGTTTTGGGGCAAGAGACCCAGTACTTC.

The chain's CDR3 is CASSPQDTTTGELFF. The CDR3 nucleotides read TGTGCCAGCTCACCACAGGACACTACCACCGGGGAGCTGTTTTTT. This chain connects TRBV18 to TRBJ2-2, with TRBD1 as a possible D gene (5 bases). With 1 base removed from V and 4 bases from J, the gap between germline ends came to 10 bases. The germline V gene encodes CDR1 KGHSH and CDR2 LQKENI. The CDR3 length is 15 residues.